This T cell receptor (beta chain) was identified in a study of tumor-infiltrating lymphocytes in primary liver carcinoma. Across the whole study: Tumor lesions were T1-T3 N0M0 and spanned about 4 to 11 cm. Study-wide results and limits: Compared with blood, tumor repertoires held significantly more in their top 250 clones.

The authors made TCR beta cDNA from roughly 480 ng total RNA with a constant-region primer. ARM-PCR was slightly modified, and three nested multiplex PCR rounds with it gave rise to the TCR beta libraries. Amplification in the first two PCR rounds was performed using TRBV1-TRBV30 forward primers and a C-beta reverse primer for approximately 10 cycles each. One entry per CDR3 protein results from TCRdb running MiXCR on the multiplex PCR reads. The sample includes around 88,000 distinct CDR3 sequences, roughly 70% of them seen just once. The germline CDR1 and CDR2 sequences are SGHRS and YFSETQ. CDR3 length equals 13 residues. Notes on this clonotype: The antigen is unknown. At one end the junction does not follow the germline gene, possibly because of a read error.

From approximately 20-30 mg of unsorted bulk tissue, DNA and RNA were co-extracted together. The patients had histopathologically diagnosed primary liver carcinoma, and their disease was treated by surgical resection. The receptor was isolated from a man aged 35-49 years with primary liver carcinoma and hepatitis B virus infection. Specimen: tumor-adjacent normal liver tissue. The chain couples TRBV5-1 to TRBJ2-5; a weak D match, TRBD1 (5 bases). The CDR3 loop reads CASNQGDEETQYF. In DNA, the CDR3 is TGCGCCAGCAACCAAGGGGATGAGGAGACTCAGTACTTC.